The 25 T cell receptor beta chains reported below all come from one sample, sequenced in a study of CD8 T cells in ankylosing spondylitis (dated by TCRdb to the late 2010s). On the study overall, not on this receptor specifically: A TCR beta motif of several highly homologous amino acid variants appeared characteristic of blood from ankylosing spondylitis patients.

The antigens these receptors bind are not known. Library creation used 5' RACE. This sample was sequenced with an Illumina HiSeq 2500. TCRdb cleaned the public reads at Q25 with fastp, built clones with MiXCR and kept in-frame beta chains. Identical CDR3 proteins give one entry, which carries the most common genes and DNA. The sample data list 700,000 to 850,000 distinct CDR3 sequences, and approximately 10% of these were observed just once. Together, the top ten hold 0.45% to 0.6% of the sample. Sequenced: blood, either unsorted or a sorted T cell fraction (not recorded which). All receptors come from a male donor with ankylosing spondylitis.

This clonotype was picked up many times. The chain couples TRBV12-3 or TRBV12-4 to TRBJ2-1; D not resolved. Trimming removed 3 bases from V and 0 bases from J, with 9 bases in between. The CDR3 runs to 15 residues. The CDR3 DNA reads TGTGCCAGCAGTTTTACGGGTAGCTCCTACAATGAGCAGTTCTTC. The encoded protein is CASSFTGSSYNEQFF.

A few counts support this clonotype. The rearrangement uses TRBV27 and TRBJ2-7; no clear D gene. The CDR3 has 12 amino acids. Germline assignment: CDR1 MNHEY and CDR2 SMNVEV (reference sequence). Trimming took off 8 bases at V and 2 bases at J, with 10 bases between the two ends. CDR3 in DNA: TGTGCCAGCGGTGAACTTACCTACGAGCAGTACTTC. Translating it yields CASGELTYEQYF.

This clonotype was found a few times. The chain combines TRBV10-3 with TRBJ2-3; 8 bases are shared with TRBD2. The CDR3 spans 15 residues. CDR1 is ENHRY, CDR2 SYGVKD, per germline. V lost 6 bases to trimming and J lost 2 bases; unmatched junction nucleotides: 7. Here the CDR3 reads CAISRIAGHTDTQYF. The CDR3 DNA is TGTGCCATCAGCCGAATAGCGGGGCACACAGATACGCAGTATTTT.

This clonotype has at least ten counts. The V gene is TRBV12-3 or TRBV12-4, the J gene TRBJ2-1; the match to TRBD2 covers 7 bases. J gave up 7 bases and V 1 base, and 7 bases lay outside the gene matches. The CDR3 contains 15 residues. DNA for the CDR3: TGTGCCAGCAGTTTAGTGGGAGGGCCAGGAAATGAGCAGTTCTTC. It specifies CASSLVGGPGNEQFF.

This clonotype has more than one count but fewer than ten. The chain uses TRBV20-1 and TRBJ2-1; D is ambiguous. This CDR3 spans 14 amino acids. The V and J ends lost 8 bases and 4 bases respectively, with 18 bases between them. Germline V CDR1 and CDR2: DFQATT, SNEGSKA (reference sequence). The CDR3 DNA sequence: TGCAGTACCCGAAAACTGGCTCTTTACAATGAGCAGTTCTTC. Protein sequence: CSTRKLALYNEQFF.

The rearrangement links TRBV7-2 to TRBJ2-1; 10 nucleotides align to TRBD2. Germline V lookup: CDR1 SGHTA, CDR2 FQGNSA. J gave up 9 bases and V 5 bases, and 10 bases lay outside the gene matches. The CDR3 has 15 residues. CDR3 in DNA: TGTGCCAGCAGCCTTACAGCGGGGGGGGTTAGTGAGCAGTTCTTC. Protein: CASSLTAGGVSEQFF. Full variable domain (outside the CDR3, taken from reference TRBV7-2 and TRBJ2-1): GAGVSQSPSNKVTEKGKDVELRCDPISGHTALYWYRQSLGQGLEFLIYFQGNSAPDKSGLPSDRFSAERTGGSVSTLTIQRTQQEDSAVYLCASSLTAGGVSEQFFGPGTRLTVL.

This clonotype was detected only a few times. This chain joins TRBV12-3 or TRBV12-4 and TRBJ2-3; no definite D call. The CDR3 runs 15 residues. The V gene lost 6 bases and the J gene lost 1 base, with 14 bases spanning the gap. The CDR3 protein is CASSPTSAGTDTQYF. CDR3 bases: TGTGCCAGCAGCCCCACTTCGGCCGGCACAGATACGCAGTATTTT.

Here the CDR3 reads CSANLAGSTDTQYF. CDR3 sequence (DNA): TGCAGTGCTAACCTAGCGGGCAGCACAGATACGCAGTATTTT. This chain connects TRBV20-1 to TRBJ2-3; 8 bases are a match to TRBD2. This CDR3 spans 14 amino acids. With V trimmed by 4 bases and J by 0 bases, 3 bases remained unmatched. Germline CDR1 and CDR2: DFQATT and SNEGSKA (reference sequence).

This clonotype was counted between two and nine times. The V and J genes are TRBV5-1 and TRBJ1-5; D perhaps matches TRBD1 (6 bases). V was trimmed by 0 bases and J by 5 bases, leaving 12 bases between them. This CDR3 spans 15 amino acids. From germline, CDR1 is SGHRS and CDR2 YFSETQ. The CDR3 DNA sequence: TGCGCCAGCAGCTTGGGGGGACAAAGTTATCAGCCCCAGCATTTT. This translates into CASSLGGQSYQPQHF.

At least ten counts were recorded for this clonotype. The genes are TRBV7-2 and TRBJ1-2, with 9 bases fitting TRBD1. Germline V lookup: CDR1 SGHTA, CDR2 FQGNSA. This CDR3 is built from 13 residues. The junction had 6 bases not matched to a gene; V was cut back by 5 bases and J by 8 bases. Written as DNA, the CDR3 is TGTGCCAGCAGCGCCCACAGGGGGCAGGGCTACACCTTC. This gives the protein CASSAHRGQGYTF.

Many counts were recorded for this clonotype. This rearrangement joins TRBV7-9 to TRBJ1-2; D is perhaps TRBD1 (5 bases). The germline V gene encodes CDR1 SEHNR and CDR2 FQNEAQ (reference sequence). CDR3 length equals 13 residues. V shed 1 base and J shed 8 bases, with 11 bases lying between them. This CDR3 is CASSLDGGTGYTF. The CDR3 coding sequence is TGTGCCAGCAGCTTAGACGGGGGAACCGGCTACACCTTC.

This clonotype has a handful of counts. The gene calls are TRBV29-1 and TRBJ1-1, with D hard to call. The CDR3 runs to 13 residues. The V gene lost 6 bases and the J gene lost 0 bases, with 11 bases spanning the gap. CDR1 and CDR2 from the germline V gene are SQVTM and ANQGSEA. CDR3 bases: TGCAGCGTCGTATTACCGCTGAACACTGAAGCTTTCTTT. It encodes CSVVLPLNTEAFF.

The V gene is TRBV6-2 or TRBV6-3, the J gene TRBJ2-3; no firm D call. This CDR3 spans 11 amino acids. CDR1 and CDR2 from the germline V gene are MNHEY and SVGEGT. V lost 6 bases, J lost 14 bases, and 15 bases lay in between. The CDR3 DNA follows: TGTGCCAGCAGAGACTCCCAGGAACCGTATTTT. Protein sequence: CASRDSQEPYF.

In its sample, this clonotype was seen a few times. The chain is built from TRBV18 and TRBJ1-5; tentative D call: TRBD1 (5 bases). Trimming removed 3 bases at V and 6 bases at J, with 18 bases between. This CDR3 has 16 amino acids. Germline V gene data show CDR1 as KGHSH and CDR2 as LQKENI. This CDR3 reads CASSPFPSRVGQPQHF. The CDR3 DNA reads as TGTGCCAGCTCACCTTTCCCGTCCAGGGTTGGTCAGCCCCAGCATTTT.

The chain has TRBV20-1 and TRBJ2-5, with D possibly being TRBD2 (5 bases). V lost 5 bases and J lost 5, with 12 bases in between. Germline CDR1 DFQATT, CDR2 SNEGSKA (reference sequence). The CDR3 has 12 amino acids. This CDR3 is CSAEGLGETQYF. Written as DNA, the CDR3 is TGCAGTGCTGAGGGCTTAGGGGAGACCCAGTACTTC.

This clonotype was picked up a small number of times. This chain links TRBV29-1 with TRBJ1-2; a weak D match, TRBD1 (5 bases). CDR3 length equals 12 residues. CDR1 SQVTM and CDR2 ANQGSEA come from the germline V gene. Between the trimmed V and J ends, which lost 4 bases and 3 bases, there was a span of 9 bases. CDR3 residues: CSVAGLDYGYTF. The CDR3, as DNA: TGCAGCGTTGCAGGGTTGGACTATGGCTACACCTTC.

This clonotype was counted ten times or more. The V and J genes are TRBV29-1 and TRBJ2-7; perhaps TRBD2 as D (6 bases). The CDR3 length is 12 residues. Trimming removed 5 bases from V and 5 bases from J, with 13 bases in between. Looked up from germline, CDR1 is SQVTM and CDR2 is ANQGSEA. The CDR3 region has the DNA TGCAGCGTTAAGGAGGGAAGGGACGAGCAGTACTTC. It specifies CSVKEGRDEQYF.

This clonotype occurred a few times. The chain couples TRBV6-5 to TRBJ1-2, with D uncertain. Trimming cost V 4 bases and J 6 bases, with 18 bases left between them. The CDR3 is 15 amino acids. Per the germline V gene, CDR1 is MNHEY and CDR2 is SVGAGI. The DNA for the CDR3 is TGTGCCAGCAGTTGGTCCCTGCGGGCTACTGATGGCTACACCTTC. It yields the protein CASSWSLRATDGYTF.

This clonotype was seen a few times. The DNA of the CDR3 is TGCGCCAGCAGCTTGAGCCTAGCGGGAGATTTTGAGCAGTTCTTC. Translated: CASSLSLAGDFEQFF. This chain connects TRBV5-1 to TRBJ2-1; TRBD2 agrees at 10 bases. CDR1 is SGHRS, CDR2 YFSETQ, per germline. CDR3 length equals 15 residues. The J segment lost 9 bases and the V segment lost 1 base, leaving 7 bases of the junction unmatched.

CDR3 in DNA: TGCAGTGCAGAGCGGGAGTCTGCAGATACGCAGTATTTT. Translating gives CSAERESADTQYF. J is TRBJ2-3 and V is TRBV20-1; 8 positions agree with TRBD2. V lost 6 bases, J lost 4 bases, and 6 bases stayed unmatched. Looked up from germline, CDR1 is DFQATT and CDR2 is SNEGSKA (reference sequence). This CDR3 region has 13 residues.

In this sample, this clonotype turned up a few times. The chain couples TRBV20-1 to TRBJ2-4, with D maybe TRBD1 (5 bases). The CDR3 length is 16 residues. V shed 7 bases and J shed 0 bases, with 19 bases lying between them. The germline V gene encodes CDR1 DFQATT and CDR2 SNEGSKA (reference sequence). The CDR3 here is CSVSRVPDLAKNIQYF. In DNA, the CDR3 is TGCAGTGTTTCCAGGGTCCCCGACTTAGCCAAAAACATTCAGTACTTC.

The rearrangement uses TRBV10-3 and TRBJ2-5; D perhaps matches TRBD1 (6 bases). CDR3 length: 15 residues. V lost 4 bases, J lost 5 bases, and 17 bases lay in between. Germline V gene sequence: CDR1 ENHRY, CDR2 SYGVKD. CDR3: CAISGTATLGETQYF. In DNA, the CDR3 is TGTGCCATCAGTGGGACAGCAACATTGGGGGAGACCCAGTACTTC.

In its sample, this clonotype was seen many times. The chain links TRBV7-2 to TRBJ2-1; D tentatively fits TRBD1 or TRBD2 (5 bases each). CDR1 SGHTA and CDR2 FQGNSA come from the germline V gene. With 5 bases removed from V and 4 bases from J, the gap between germline ends came to 15 bases. The CDR3 sequence is 15 residues long. CDR3 nucleotides: TGTGCCAGCAGCCTAGACTATGGGGCTTACAATGAGCAGTTCTTC. Translation: CASSLDYGAYNEQFF.

The chain is built from TRBV20-1 and TRBJ2-2; 13 bases match TRBD2. CDR3 length equals 16 residues. J was trimmed by 4 bases and V by 3 bases; bases with no gene match: 5. CDR1 and CDR2 from the germline V gene are DFQATT and SNEGSKA (reference sequence). The CDR3 DNA reads as TGCAGTGCTAGGAAGGGACTAGCGGGGACCACCGGGGAGCTGTTTTTT. Translation gives CSARKGLAGTTGELFF.

At least ten counts were recorded for this clonotype. The CDR3 region has the DNA TGCGCCAGCAGCTCGGGAAATGAGCAGTTCTTC. It translates to CASSSGNEQFF. The chain combines TRBV5-1 with TRBJ2-1; D might be TRBD2 (5 bases). The ends were cut back, 3 bases at V and 7 bases at J, with 5 bases in the middle. The CDR3 sequence is 11 residues long. CDR1 is SGHRS, CDR2 YFSETQ, per germline.